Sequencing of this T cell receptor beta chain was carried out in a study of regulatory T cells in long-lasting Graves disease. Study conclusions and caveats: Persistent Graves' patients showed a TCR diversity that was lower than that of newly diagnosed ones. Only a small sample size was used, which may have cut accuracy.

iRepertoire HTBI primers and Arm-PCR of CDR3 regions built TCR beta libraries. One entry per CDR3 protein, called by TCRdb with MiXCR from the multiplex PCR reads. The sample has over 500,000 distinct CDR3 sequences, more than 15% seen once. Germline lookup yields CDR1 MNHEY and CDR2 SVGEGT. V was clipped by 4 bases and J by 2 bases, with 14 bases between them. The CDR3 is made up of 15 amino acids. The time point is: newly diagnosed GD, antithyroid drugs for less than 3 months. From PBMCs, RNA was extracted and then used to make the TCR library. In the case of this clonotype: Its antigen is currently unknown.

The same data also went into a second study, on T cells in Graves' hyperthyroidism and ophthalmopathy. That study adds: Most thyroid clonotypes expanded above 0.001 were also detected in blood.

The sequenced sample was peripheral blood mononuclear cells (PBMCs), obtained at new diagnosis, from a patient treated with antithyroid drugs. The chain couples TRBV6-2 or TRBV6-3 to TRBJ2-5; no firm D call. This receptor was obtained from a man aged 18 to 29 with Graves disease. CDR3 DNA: TGTGCCAGCAGTTCCCTGGGCGGAACACAAGAGACCCAGTACTTC. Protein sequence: CASSSLGGTQETQYF.